The present T cell receptor beta chain was sequenced within a study of ipilimumab plus nivolumab after autologous stem cell transplantation. The study, taken as a whole, reports: Per the authors, repertoire, Treg and microbiota data justify further study.

Ipilimumab, 1 mg/kg, started 14 to 28 days after autologous transplant. The assay was immunoSEQ multiplex PCR, and TCRdb's table has in-frame clones only and misses some. The profile shows about 6,000 clones, 85% to 90% of them singletons. Comment on this clone: Antigen: not known.

The source was PBMCs, collected in a trial of ipilimumab plus nivolumab as post-transplant consolidation. The sequence was collected from a female donor with multiple myeloma.

CDR3 residues: CAWKVPGGGSGANVLTF. The CDR3 bases are TGTGCCTGGAAGGTTCCAGGGGGTGGATCAGGGGCCAACGTCCTGACTTTC. The V and J genes are TRBV30 and TRBJ2-6, with 7 bases that match TRBD1. With V trimmed by 4 bases and J by 4 bases, 13 bases remained unmatched. Germline CDR1 and CDR2: GTSNPN and SVGIG (reference sequence). The CDR3 has 17 amino acids.